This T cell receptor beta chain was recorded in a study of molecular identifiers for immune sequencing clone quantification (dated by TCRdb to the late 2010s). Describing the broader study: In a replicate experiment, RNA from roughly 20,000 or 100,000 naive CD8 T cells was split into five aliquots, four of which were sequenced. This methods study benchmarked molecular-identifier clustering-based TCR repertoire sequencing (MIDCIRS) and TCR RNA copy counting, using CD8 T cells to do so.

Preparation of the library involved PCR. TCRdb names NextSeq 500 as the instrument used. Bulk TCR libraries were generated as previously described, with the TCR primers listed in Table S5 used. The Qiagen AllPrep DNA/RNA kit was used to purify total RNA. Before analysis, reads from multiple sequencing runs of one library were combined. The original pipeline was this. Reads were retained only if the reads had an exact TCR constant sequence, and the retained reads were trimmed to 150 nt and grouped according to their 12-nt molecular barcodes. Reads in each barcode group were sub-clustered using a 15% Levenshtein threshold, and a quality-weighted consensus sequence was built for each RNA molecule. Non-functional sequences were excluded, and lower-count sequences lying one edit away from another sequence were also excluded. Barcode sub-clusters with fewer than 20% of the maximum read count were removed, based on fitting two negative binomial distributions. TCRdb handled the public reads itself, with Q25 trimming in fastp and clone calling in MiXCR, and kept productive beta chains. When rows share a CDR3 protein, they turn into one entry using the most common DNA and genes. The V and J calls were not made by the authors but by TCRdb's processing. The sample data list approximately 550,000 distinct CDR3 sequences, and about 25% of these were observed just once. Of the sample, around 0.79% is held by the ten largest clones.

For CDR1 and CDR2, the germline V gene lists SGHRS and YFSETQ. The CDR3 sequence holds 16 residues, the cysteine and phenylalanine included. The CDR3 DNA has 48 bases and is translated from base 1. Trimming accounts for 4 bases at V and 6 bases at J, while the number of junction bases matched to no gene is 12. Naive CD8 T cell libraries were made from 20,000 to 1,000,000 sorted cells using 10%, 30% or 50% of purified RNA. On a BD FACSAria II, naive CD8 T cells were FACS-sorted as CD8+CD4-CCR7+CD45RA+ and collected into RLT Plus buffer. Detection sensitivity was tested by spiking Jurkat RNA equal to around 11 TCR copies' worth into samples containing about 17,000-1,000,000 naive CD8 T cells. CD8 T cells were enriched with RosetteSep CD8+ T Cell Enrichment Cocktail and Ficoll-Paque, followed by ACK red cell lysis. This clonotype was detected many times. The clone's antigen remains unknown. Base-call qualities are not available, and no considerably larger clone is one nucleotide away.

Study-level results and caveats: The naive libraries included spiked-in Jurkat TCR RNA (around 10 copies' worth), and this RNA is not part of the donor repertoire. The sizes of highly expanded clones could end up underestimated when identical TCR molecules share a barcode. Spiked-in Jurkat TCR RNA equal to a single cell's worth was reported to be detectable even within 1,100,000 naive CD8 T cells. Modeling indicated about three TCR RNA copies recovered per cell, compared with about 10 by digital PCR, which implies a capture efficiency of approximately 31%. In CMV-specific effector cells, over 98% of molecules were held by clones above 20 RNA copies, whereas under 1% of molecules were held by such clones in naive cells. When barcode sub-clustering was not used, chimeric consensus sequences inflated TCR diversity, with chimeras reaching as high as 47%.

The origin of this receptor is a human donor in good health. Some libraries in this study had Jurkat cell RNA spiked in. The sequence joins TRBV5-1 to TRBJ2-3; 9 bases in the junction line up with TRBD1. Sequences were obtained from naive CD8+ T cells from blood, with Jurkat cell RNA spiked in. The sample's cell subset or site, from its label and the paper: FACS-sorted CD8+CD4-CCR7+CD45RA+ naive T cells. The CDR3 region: CASSPRGQGNMDTQYF. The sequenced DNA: TGCGCCAGCAGCCCCAGGGGACAGGGCAATATGGATACGCAGTATTTT.